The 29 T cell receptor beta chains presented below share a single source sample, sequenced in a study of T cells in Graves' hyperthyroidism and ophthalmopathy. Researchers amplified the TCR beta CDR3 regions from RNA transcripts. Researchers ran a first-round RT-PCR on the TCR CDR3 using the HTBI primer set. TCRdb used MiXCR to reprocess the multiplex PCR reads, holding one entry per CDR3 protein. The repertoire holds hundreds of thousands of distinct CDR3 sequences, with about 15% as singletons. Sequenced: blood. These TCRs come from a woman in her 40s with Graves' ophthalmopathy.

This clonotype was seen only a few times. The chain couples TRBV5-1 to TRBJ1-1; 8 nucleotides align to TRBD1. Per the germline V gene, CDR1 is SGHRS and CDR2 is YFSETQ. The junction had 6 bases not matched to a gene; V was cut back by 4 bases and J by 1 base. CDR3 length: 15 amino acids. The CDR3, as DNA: TGCGCCAGCAGCATACAGGGGGGGAGGAACACTGAAGCTTTCTTT. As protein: CASSIQGGRNTEAFF.

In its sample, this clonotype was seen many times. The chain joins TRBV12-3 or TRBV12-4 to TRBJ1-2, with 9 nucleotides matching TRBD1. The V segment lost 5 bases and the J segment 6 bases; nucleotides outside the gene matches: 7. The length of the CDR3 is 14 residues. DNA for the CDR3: TGTGCCAGCAGTGCCGGGACAGGGTGGGATGGCTACACCTTC. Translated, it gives CASSAGTGWDGYTF.

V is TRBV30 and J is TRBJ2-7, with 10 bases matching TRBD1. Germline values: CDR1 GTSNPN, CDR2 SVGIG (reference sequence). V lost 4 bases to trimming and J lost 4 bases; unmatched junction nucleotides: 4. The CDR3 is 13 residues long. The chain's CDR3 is CAWNRDRGYEQYF. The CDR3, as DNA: TGTGCCTGGAACCGGGACAGGGGTTACGAGCAGTACTTC.

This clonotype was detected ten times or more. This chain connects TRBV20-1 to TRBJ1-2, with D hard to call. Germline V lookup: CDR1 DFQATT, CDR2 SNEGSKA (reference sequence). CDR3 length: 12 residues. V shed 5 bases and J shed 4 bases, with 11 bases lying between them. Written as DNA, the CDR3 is TGCAGTGCTCTTCGGGGAATCTATGGCTACACCTTC. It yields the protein CSALRGIYGYTF.

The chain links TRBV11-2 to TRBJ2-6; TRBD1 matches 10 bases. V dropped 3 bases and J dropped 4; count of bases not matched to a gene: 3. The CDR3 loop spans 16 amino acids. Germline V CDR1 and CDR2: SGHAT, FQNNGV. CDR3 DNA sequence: TGTGCCAGCAGCTTCGGGACAGGGGTCGGGGCCAACGTCCTGACTTTC. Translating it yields CASSFGTGVGANVLTF.

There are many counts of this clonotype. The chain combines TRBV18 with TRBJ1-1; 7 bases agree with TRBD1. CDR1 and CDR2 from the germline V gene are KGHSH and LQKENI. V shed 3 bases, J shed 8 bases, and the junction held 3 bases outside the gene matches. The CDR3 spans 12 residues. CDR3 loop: CASSPNRGEAFF. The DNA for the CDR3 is TGTGCCAGCTCACCGAACAGGGGCGAAGCTTTCTTT.

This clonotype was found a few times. CDR3 nucleotide sequence: TGTGCCAGCAGTTCTTCCGGGACGGAGAACACTGAAGCTTTCTTT. Translation: CASSSSGTENTEAFF. The rearrangement uses TRBV27 and TRBJ1-1, with a tentative D call TRBD1 (5 bases). Trimming pared 4 bases from V and 1 base from J, leaving 13 bases between. Germline values: CDR1 MNHEY, CDR2 SMNVEV (reference sequence). The CDR3 runs to 15 residues.

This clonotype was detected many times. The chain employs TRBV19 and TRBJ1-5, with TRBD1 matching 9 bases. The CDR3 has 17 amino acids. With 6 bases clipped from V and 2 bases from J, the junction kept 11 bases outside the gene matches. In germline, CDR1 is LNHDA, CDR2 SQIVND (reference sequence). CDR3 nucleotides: TGTGCCAGTAGCCCTGACAGGGGGACGGGTGGCAATCAGCCCCAGCATTTT. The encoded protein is CASSPDRGTGGNQPQHF. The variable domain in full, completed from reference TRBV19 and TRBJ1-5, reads DGGITQSPKYLFRKEGQNVTLSCEQNLNHDAMYWYRQDPGQGLRLIYYSQIVNDFQKGDIAEGYSVSREKKESFPLTVTSAQKNPTAFYLCASSPDRGTGGNQPQHFGDGTRLSIL.

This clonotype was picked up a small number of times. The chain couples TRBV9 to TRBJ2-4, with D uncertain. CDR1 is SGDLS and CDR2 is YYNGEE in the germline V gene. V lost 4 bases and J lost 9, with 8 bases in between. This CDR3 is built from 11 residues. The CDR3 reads CASSSDSIQYF. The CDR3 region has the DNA TGTGCCAGCAGCTCAGATAGCATTCAGTACTTC.

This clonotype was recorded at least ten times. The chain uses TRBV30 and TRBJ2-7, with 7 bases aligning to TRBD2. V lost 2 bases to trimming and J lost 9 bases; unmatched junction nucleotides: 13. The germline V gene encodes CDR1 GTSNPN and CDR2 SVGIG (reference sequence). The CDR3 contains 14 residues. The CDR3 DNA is TGTGCCTGGAGTACGACCCTCGATTTAGCGGGGCAGTACTTC. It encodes CAWSTTLDLAGQYF. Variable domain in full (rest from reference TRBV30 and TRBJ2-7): SQTIHQWPATLVQPVGSPLSLECTVEGTSNPNLYWYRQAAGRGLQLLFYSVGIGQISSEVPQNLSASRPQDRQFILSSKKLLLSDSGFYLCAWSTTLDLAGQYFGPGTRLTVT.

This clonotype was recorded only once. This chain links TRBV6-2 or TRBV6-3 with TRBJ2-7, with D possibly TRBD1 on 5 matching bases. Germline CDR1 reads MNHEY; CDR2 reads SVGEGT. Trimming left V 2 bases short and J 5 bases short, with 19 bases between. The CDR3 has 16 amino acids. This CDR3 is CASSYVRTRASDEQYF. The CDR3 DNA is TGTGCCAGCAGTTACGTGCGGACCAGGGCATCCGACGAGCAGTACTTC.

Here the CDR3 DNA reads TGTGCCAGCAGCCGAACGACCGAGACTAACTATGGCTACACCTTC. It translates to CASSRTTETNYGYTF. The chain recombines TRBV4-2 with TRBJ1-2, with unresolved D. V lost 4 bases, J lost 0 bases, and 12 bases lay in between. Germline V gene lookup returns CDR1 LGHNA and CDR2 YNFKEQ. The CDR3 has 15 residues.

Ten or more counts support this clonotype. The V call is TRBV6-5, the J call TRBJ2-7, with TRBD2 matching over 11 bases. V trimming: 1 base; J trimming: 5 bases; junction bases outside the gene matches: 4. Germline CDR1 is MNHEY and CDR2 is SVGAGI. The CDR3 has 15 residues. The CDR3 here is CASSYLAGGYNEQYF. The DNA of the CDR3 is TGTGCCAGCAGTTACTTAGCGGGAGGGTACAACGAGCAGTACTTC.

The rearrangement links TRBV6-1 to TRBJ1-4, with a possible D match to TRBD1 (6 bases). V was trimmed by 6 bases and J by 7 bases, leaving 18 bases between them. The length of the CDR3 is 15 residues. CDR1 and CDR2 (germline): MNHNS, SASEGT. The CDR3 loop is CASSLGAAGGEKLFF. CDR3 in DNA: TGTGCCAGCAGCTTGGGGGCAGCCGGTGGTGAAAAACTGTTTTTT.

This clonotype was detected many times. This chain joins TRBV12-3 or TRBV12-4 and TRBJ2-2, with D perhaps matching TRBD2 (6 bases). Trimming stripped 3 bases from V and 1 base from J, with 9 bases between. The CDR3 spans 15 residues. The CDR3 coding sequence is TGTGCCAGCAGTTTGATGGGGGGGAACACCGGGGAGCTGTTTTTT. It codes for CASSLMGGNTGELFF.

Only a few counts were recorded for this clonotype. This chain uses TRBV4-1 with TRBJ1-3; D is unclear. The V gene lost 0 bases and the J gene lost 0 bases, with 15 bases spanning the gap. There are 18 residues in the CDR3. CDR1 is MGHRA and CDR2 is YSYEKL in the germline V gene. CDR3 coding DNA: TGCGCCAGCAGCCAAGATTGGATAGGCGGAAGCTCTGGAAACACCATATATTTT. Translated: CASSQDWIGGSSGNTIYF.

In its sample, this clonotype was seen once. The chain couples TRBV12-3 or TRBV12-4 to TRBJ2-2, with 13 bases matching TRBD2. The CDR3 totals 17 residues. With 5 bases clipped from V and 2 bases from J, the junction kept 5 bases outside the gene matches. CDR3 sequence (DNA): TGTGCCAGCAGTGTCGGGACTAGCGGGGCTAACACCGGGGAGCTGTTTTTT. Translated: CASSVGTSGANTGELFF.

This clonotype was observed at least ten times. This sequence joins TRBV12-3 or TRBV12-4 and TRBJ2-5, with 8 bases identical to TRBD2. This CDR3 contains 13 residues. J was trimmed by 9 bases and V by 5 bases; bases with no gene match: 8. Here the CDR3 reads CASSNGGGLAQYF. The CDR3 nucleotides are TGTGCCAGCAGTAACGGGGGGGGGTTGGCCCAGTACTTC.

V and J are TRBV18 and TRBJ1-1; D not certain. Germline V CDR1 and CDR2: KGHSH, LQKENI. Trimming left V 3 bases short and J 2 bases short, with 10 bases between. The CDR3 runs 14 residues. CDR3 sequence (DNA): TGTGCCAGCTCACCGGCCGGGAAAAACACTGAAGCTTTCTTT. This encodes CASSPAGKNTEAFF.

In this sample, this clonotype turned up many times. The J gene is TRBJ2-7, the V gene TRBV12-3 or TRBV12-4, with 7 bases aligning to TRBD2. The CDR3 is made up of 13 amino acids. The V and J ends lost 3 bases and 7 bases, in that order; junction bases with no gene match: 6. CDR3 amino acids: CASSFGGRGEQYF. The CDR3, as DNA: TGTGCCAGCAGTTTTGGCGGGAGAGGGGAGCAGTACTTC.

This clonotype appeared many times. The CDR3 sequence is CASSRLATTSTNIQYF. In nucleotides, the CDR3 is TGTGCCAGCAGTCGACTAGCGACAACGTCGACAAACATTCAGTACTTC. This chain uses TRBV6-1 with TRBJ2-4, with TRBD2 matching over 8 bases. The V gene end was trimmed by 5 bases and the J gene end by 6 bases; junction bases not matched to a gene: 12. There are 16 residues in the CDR3. Germline loops: CDR1 MNHNS, CDR2 SASEGT.

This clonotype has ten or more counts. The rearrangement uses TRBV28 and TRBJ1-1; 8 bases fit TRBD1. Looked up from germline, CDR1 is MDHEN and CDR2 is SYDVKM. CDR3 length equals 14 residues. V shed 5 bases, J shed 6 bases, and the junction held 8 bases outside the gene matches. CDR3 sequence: CASSAATGVPEAFF. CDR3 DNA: TGTGCCAGCAGTGCCGCGACAGGGGTCCCTGAAGCTTTCTTT.

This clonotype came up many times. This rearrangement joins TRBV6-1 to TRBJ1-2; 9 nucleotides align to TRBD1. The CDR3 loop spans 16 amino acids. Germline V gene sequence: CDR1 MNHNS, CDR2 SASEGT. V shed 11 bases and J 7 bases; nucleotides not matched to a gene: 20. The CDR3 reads CAAYRQGGLSSGGYTF. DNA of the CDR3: TGTGCCGCATACAGACAGGGGGGGCTCTCAAGTGGTGGCTACACCTTC.

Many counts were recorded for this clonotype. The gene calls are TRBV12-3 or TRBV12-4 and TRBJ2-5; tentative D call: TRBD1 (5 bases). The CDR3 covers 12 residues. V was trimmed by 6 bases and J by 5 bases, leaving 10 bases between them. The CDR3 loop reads CASSHWGETQYF. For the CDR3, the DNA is TGTGCCAGCAGCCACTGGGGCGAGACCCAGTACTTC.

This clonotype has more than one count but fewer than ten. The CDR3 spells CASSHPRGRNTGELFF. Written as DNA, the CDR3 is TGCGCCAGCAGCCATCCCAGGGGGAGGAACACCGGGGAGCTGTTTTTT. The V call is TRBV4-1, the J call TRBJ2-2; TRBD1 matches 7 bases. CDR1 is MGHRA and CDR2 is YSYEKL in the germline V gene. This CDR3 is built from 16 residues. After removal of 3 bases from V and 1 base from J, the junction contained 5 bases not matched to a gene.

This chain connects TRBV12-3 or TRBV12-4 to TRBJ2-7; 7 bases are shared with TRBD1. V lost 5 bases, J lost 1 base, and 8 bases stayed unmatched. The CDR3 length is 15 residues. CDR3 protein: CASSITGEFSYEQYF. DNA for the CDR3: TGTGCCAGCAGTATTACAGGGGAATTTTCCTACGAGCAGTACTTC.

The CDR3 bases are TGTGCCAGCAGCCAAGGTCGGTGGGACCAGTACTTC. Translation gives CASSQGRWDQYF. This chain links TRBV3-1 with TRBJ2-5, with D unresolved. The CDR3 is 12 amino acids. Per the germline V gene, CDR1 is LGHDT and CDR2 is YNNKEL (reference sequence). Trimming took 1 base from V and 10 from J, leaving 10 bases between them.

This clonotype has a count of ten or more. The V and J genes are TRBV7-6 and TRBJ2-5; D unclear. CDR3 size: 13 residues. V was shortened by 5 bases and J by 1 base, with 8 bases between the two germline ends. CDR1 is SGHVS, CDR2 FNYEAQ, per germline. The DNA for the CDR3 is TGTGCCAGCAGCCCCACCCCCCAAGAGACCCAGTACTTC. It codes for CASSPTPQETQYF.

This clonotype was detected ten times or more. CDR3 sequence reads: CSVFDNYGYTF. In nucleotides, the CDR3 is TGCAGCGTCTTCGATAACTATGGCTACACCTTC. V usage is TRBV29-1 and J usage is TRBJ1-2, with no clear D. V lost 6 bases and J 1 base, leaving 6 bases between the germline ends. This CDR3 is built from 11 residues. CDR1 SQVTM and CDR2 ANQGSEA come from the germline V gene. Full variable domain (rest looked up from reference TRBV29-1 and TRBJ1-2): SAVISQKPSRDICQRGTSLTIQCQVDSQVTMMFWYRQQPGQSLTLIATANQGSEATYESGFVIDKFPISRPNLTFSTLTVSNMSPEDSSIYLCSVFDNYGYTFGSGTRLTVV.